These 28 T cell receptor beta chains originate from one sample sequenced in a study of beta chain features in type 1 diabetes. Their target antigens are unknown. Expressed TCRB transcripts got sequenced, as all isolated RNA was reverse transcribed. Some clones are missing from TCRdb's copy, which holds only in-frame ones; the method was immunoSEQ multiplex PCR. This sample has some 660,000 clones; about an eighth occur once, and the top ten carry nearly 0.04%. Broader study findings: Shorter TCRB CDR3s, moderately but significantly so, were found in Type 1 diabetes patients in all four CD4+ subsets.

Material: naive CD4+ T cells from blood. Receptor source: a man aged 18 to 30 with type 1 diabetes.

The J gene is TRBJ2-5, the V gene TRBV15, with D possibly TRBD1 on 6 matching bases. The CDR3 consists of 14 residues. Trimming took 0 bases from V and 5 from J, leaving 10 bases between them. The germline V gene has CDR1 LNHNV and CDR2 YYDKDF (reference sequence). CDR3 amino acids: CATSRDGQGETQYF. The CDR3 DNA is TGTGCCACCAGCAGAGATGGCCAGGGGGAGACCCAGTACTTC.

The table lists this clone with a few counts. J is TRBJ2-4 and V is TRBV25-1, with 8 bases fitting TRBD1. Germline V gene lookup returns CDR1 MGHDK and CDR2 SYGVNS. There are 14 residues in the CDR3. Losses at the gene ends were 3 bases for V and 7 bases for J; bases not matched to a gene: 5. The CDR3 bases are TGTGCCAGCAGTGAGGCAGGGGGCGGTAACATTCAGTACTTC. Translation gives CASSEAGGGNIQYF.

This clone showed up just a few times. The chain uses TRBV28 and TRBJ2-7, with 14 positions matching TRBD2. The CDR3 is 17 amino acids. CDR1 is MDHEN, CDR2 SYDVKM, per germline. Trimming at V came to 6 bases and at J to 5 bases, leaving 12 bases not matched to a gene. In nucleotides, the CDR3 is TGTGCCAGCAGCTCCGCCGGGACTAGCGGGAGTCCCCACGAGCAGTACTTC. Encoded protein: CASSSAGTSGSPHEQYF.

CDR3 residues: CASSQRGYEQYF. In nucleotides, the CDR3 is TGCGCCAGCAGCCAGAGGGGCTACGAGCAGTACTTC. The chain joins TRBV5-1 to TRBJ2-7, with D perhaps being TRBD1 or TRBD2 (5 bases each). The ends were cut back, 4 bases at V and 3 bases at J, with 8 bases in the middle. The CDR3 runs to 12 residues. Germline assignment: CDR1 SGHRS and CDR2 YFSETQ.

This rearrangement joins TRBV4-1 to TRBJ2-3; 8 nucleotides agree with TRBD2. The CDR3 loop spans 14 amino acids. The germline CDR1 and CDR2 sequences are MGHRA and YSYEKL. Losses at the gene ends were 1 base for V and 11 bases for J; bases not matched to a gene: 8. CDR3 sequence (DNA): TGCGCCAGCAGCCAAGTCGGGCGGCGGGGGGTGCAGTATTTT. Protein sequence: CASSQVGRRGVQYF.

The gene calls are TRBV7-9 and TRBJ1-1; the D gene is possibly TRBD1 (5 bases). Germline CDR1 reads SEHNR; CDR2 reads FQNEAQ (reference sequence). CDR3 length: 13 amino acids. V was cut by 3 bases and J by 6 bases, with 11 bases left in between. This CDR3 is CASSLSGMSEAFF. CDR3 DNA sequence: TGTGCCAGCAGCTTGTCAGGGATGTCTGAAGCTTTCTTT.

V gene TRBV2 combines with J gene TRBJ2-7; weak D call: TRBD2 (5 bases). Trimming took 8 bases from V and 1 from J, leaving 9 bases between them. CDR1 is SNHLY and CDR2 is FYNNEI in the germline V gene. This CDR3 region has 12 residues. The CDR3 DNA reads as TGTGCCAGCGAGGGATCATCCTACGAGCAGTACTTC. Amino acids: CASEGSSYEQYF.

This clone was seen more than once but under ten times. This chain connects TRBV29-1 to TRBJ1-2; TRBD1 aligns across 7 bases. The germline V gene has CDR1 SQVTM and CDR2 ANQGSEA. Unmatched junction bases numbered 17, after V lost 7 bases and J lost 12 bases. This CDR3 region has 13 residues. CDR3 residues: CSALPPGDSVHTF. The CDR3 nucleotides read TGCAGCGCACTTCCCCCCGGGGACAGCGTTCACACCTTC.

The rearrangement joins TRBV29-1 to TRBJ2-5; 8 bases line up with TRBD1. The J segment lost 5 bases and the V segment lost 6 bases, leaving 11 bases of the junction unmatched. Germline loops: CDR1 SQVTM, CDR2 ANQGSEA. The CDR3 has 14 residues. The CDR3: CSVAGPGGTETQYF. The CDR3 DNA reads as TGCAGCGTGGCTGGGCCAGGGGGCACGGAGACCCAGTACTTC.

V and J are TRBV25-1 and TRBJ2-5, with 13 bases fitting TRBD2. The CDR3 covers 15 residues. Losses at the gene ends were 5 bases for V and 9 bases for J; bases not matched to a gene: 9. Germline V gene lookup returns CDR1 MGHDK and CDR2 SYGVNS. In DNA, the CDR3 is TGTGCCAGCAGTATACTAGCGGGAGGGACGGGGCCCCAGTACTTC. Its protein is CASSILAGGTGPQYF.

The gene calls are TRBV18 and TRBJ2-1; 8 positions agree with TRBD2. Germline CDR1 and CDR2: KGHSH and LQKENI. The CDR3 consists of 17 residues. The V and J ends lost 5 bases and 3 bases, in that order; junction bases with no gene match: 12. CDR3 loop: CASSTKLTSGGYNEQFF. The CDR3 coding sequence is TGTGCCAGCTCAACTAAGTTGACAAGCGGGGGCTACAATGAGCAGTTCTTC. The whole variable domain, remainder taken from reference TRBV18 and TRBJ2-1, is NAGVMQNPRHLVRRRGQEARLRCSPMKGHSHVYWYRQLPEEGLKFMVYLQKENIIDESGMPKERFSAEFPKEGPSILRIQQVVRGDSAAYFCASSTKLTSGGYNEQFFGPGTRLTVL.

This clone was seen more than once but under ten times. The chain recombines TRBV2 with TRBJ1-5, with unresolved D. V lost 6 bases to trimming and J lost 0 bases, with 12 bases between them. CDR3 length: 15 amino acids. Germline V gene sequence: CDR1 SNHLY, CDR2 FYNNEI. This chain's CDR3 is CASRETDNSNQPQHF. The DNA for the CDR3 is TGTGCCAGCAGGGAAACAGATAATAGCAATCAGCCCCAGCATTTT.

This clone was recorded at least ten times. The J gene is TRBJ2-7, the V gene TRBV7-9; D gene uncertain. This CDR3 region has 12 residues. Germline CDR1 reads SEHNR; CDR2 reads FQNEAQ (reference sequence). V lost 6 bases to trimming and J lost 3 bases, with 9 bases between them. The CDR3 protein is CASSLTDYEQYF. As DNA, the CDR3 is TGTGCCAGCAGTCTGACGGACTACGAGCAGTACTTC.

J is TRBJ2-5 and V is TRBV28; D could derive from TRBD1 or TRBD2 (5 bases each). The CDR3 covers 15 residues. V was trimmed by 5 bases and J by 1 base, leaving 14 bases between them. CDR1 MDHEN and CDR2 SYDVKM come from the germline V gene. The CDR3 coding sequence is TGTGCCAGCAGTCTGGGACGCGGATTCCAAGAGACCCAGTACTTC. Translated: CASSLGRGFQETQYF.

The chain is built from TRBV10-1 and TRBJ2-7; no definite D call. CDR1 and CDR2 from the germline V gene are WNHNN and SYGVQD (reference sequence). The CDR3 loop spans 13 amino acids. Trimming stripped 5 bases from V and 6 bases from J, with 14 bases between. CDR3 amino acids: CASSPQERAEQYF. Here the CDR3 DNA reads TGCGCCAGCAGTCCCCAGGAGCGAGCCGAGCAGTACTTC.

The chain joins TRBV11-1 to TRBJ2-7; 16 bases map to TRBD2. V lost 4 bases to trimming and J lost 6 bases; unmatched junction nucleotides: 6. The CDR3 consists of 16 residues. Per germline, CDR1 SGHAT and CDR2 FQDESV (reference sequence). CDR3 protein: CASSSEGLAGGSEQYF. Written as DNA, the CDR3 is TGTGCCAGCAGCTCAGAGGGACTAGCGGGAGGGTCCGAGCAGTACTTC.

The chain combines TRBV5-1 with TRBJ2-2, with no clear D. This CDR3 comprises 15 residues. Germline V lookup: CDR1 SGHRS, CDR2 YFSETQ. The germline V and J ends were trimmed by 0 bases and 7 bases, with 13 bases remaining between them. CDR3 nucleotides: TGCGCCAGCAGCTTGGCCAATCTGCAGGACGGGGAGCTGTTTTTT. This codes for CASSLANLQDGELFF.

A few counts support this clone. The chain's CDR3 is CATFWGTSNTGELFF. CDR3 in DNA: TGTGCCACCTTCTGGGGCACCTCCAACACCGGGGAGCTGTTTTTT. The chain uses TRBV28 and TRBJ2-2, with a possible D match to TRBD1 (5 bases). With 10 bases removed from V and 2 bases from J, the gap between germline ends came to 17 bases. This CDR3 has 15 amino acids. The germline CDR1 and CDR2 sequences are MDHEN and SYDVKM.

The rearrangement uses TRBV5-4 and TRBJ2-7; D possibly corresponds to TRBD2 (5 bases). The ends were cut back, 4 bases at V and 9 bases at J, with 23 bases in the middle. The CDR3 is 15 residues long. Per germline, CDR1 SGHNT and CDR2 YYREEE (reference sequence). The CDR3 loop reads CASSQDKEAPLPQYF. The CDR3, as DNA: TGTGCCAGCAGCCAAGATAAGGAGGCCCCGCTCCCGCAGTACTTC.

The chain carries TRBV4-2 and TRBJ2-4, with D perhaps TRBD2 (6 bases). V was clipped by 0 bases and J by 0 bases, with 12 bases between them. The CDR3 is 17 residues long. Germline values: CDR1 LGHNA, CDR2 YNFKEQ. The CDR3 DNA follows: TGTGCCAGCAGCCAAGATCTGGCGGGGCTAGCCAAAAACATTCAGTACTTC. Translating it yields CASSQDLAGLAKNIQYF.

This clone was counted only a few times. This chain connects TRBV7-2 to TRBJ1-2; no reliable D call. Trimming took off 1 base at V and 4 bases at J, with 10 bases between the two ends. Germline V CDR1 and CDR2: SGHTA, FQGNSA. This CDR3 region has 14 residues. Here the CDR3 DNA reads TGTGCCAGCAGCTTAGGAGGGCCCGGCTATGGCTACACCTTC. As protein: CASSLGGPGYGYTF.

This clone was picked up a small number of times. Other DNA sequences within the sample encode an identical CDR3. J is TRBJ2-3 and V is TRBV2; 8 bases align to TRBD1. CDR1 and CDR2 from the germline V gene are SNHLY and FYNNEI. After removal of 6 bases from V and 3 bases from J, the junction contained 5 bases not matched to a gene. The length of the CDR3 is 14 residues. CDR3 bases: TGTGCCAGCAGCCAAGACAGGGGTACAGATACGCAGTATTTT. It translates to CASSQDRGTDTQYF.

This clone showed up just once. The chain joins TRBV9 to TRBJ2-7, with 7 bases aligning to TRBD1. J was trimmed by 2 bases and V by 0 bases; bases with no gene match: 5. This CDR3 has 15 residues. CDR1 and CDR2 (germline): SGDLS, YYNGEE. The CDR3 region has the DNA TGTGCCAGCAGCGTAGGCAGGGACAGTGCCTACGAGCAGTACTTC. The encoded protein is CASSVGRDSAYEQYF.

The chain uses TRBV7-9 and TRBJ1-4, with 7 positions matching TRBD1. V was pared by 4 bases and J by 8 bases, with 4 bases of the junction left unmatched. Germline lookup yields CDR1 SEHNR and CDR2 FQNEAQ (reference sequence). This CDR3 spans 13 amino acids. The CDR3 nucleotides are TGTGCCAGCAGCTCACAGGGGCACGAAAAACTGTTTTTT. Residues: CASSSQGHEKLFF.

This clone has only a few counts. J is TRBJ2-3 and V is TRBV4-3; TRBD2 aligns across 11 bases. Per the germline V gene, CDR1 is LGHNA and CDR2 is YSLEER. The length of the CDR3 is 15 residues. V lost 1 base, J lost 4 bases, and 1 base stayed unmatched. For the CDR3, the DNA is TGCGCCAGCAGCCAAGCTAGCGGGGGGTCAGATACGCAGTATTTT. Protein: CASSQASGGSDTQYF.

The chain uses TRBV7-9 and TRBJ1-1; the D gene is possibly TRBD1 (5 bases). The V gene's germline CDR1 is SEHNR and CDR2 FQNEAQ (reference sequence). There are 14 residues in the CDR3. The germline V and J ends were trimmed by 2 bases and 3 bases, with 10 bases remaining between them. The DNA for the CDR3 is TGTGCCAGCAGCTTATTAGGGACCGACACTGAAGCTTTCTTT. Translated: CASSLLGTDTEAFF.

This clone was seen only a few times. Here the CDR3 DNA reads TGTGCCAGTAGTATAGGGTGGGGGACAGGGTCCACCGGGGAGCTGTTTTTT. This translates into CASSIGWGTGSTGELFF. This chain links TRBV19 with TRBJ2-2, with TRBD1 matching over 9 bases. Germline V gene lookup returns CDR1 LNHDA and CDR2 SQIVND (reference sequence). V gave up 1 base and J gave up 4 bases; unmatched junction bases: 7. The CDR3 is 17 residues long.

This clone showed up just a few times. The J gene is TRBJ1-2, the V gene TRBV25-1; 7 positions match TRBD1. V lost 4 bases and J lost 6; bases outside the gene matches: 5. The V gene's germline CDR1 is MGHDK and CDR2 SYGVNS. The CDR3 has 13 amino acids. The CDR3 DNA reads TGTGCCAGCAGTGCAGCAGGGGGAAATGGCTACACCTTC. It encodes CASSAAGGNGYTF.